What follows are 13 T cell receptor beta chains derived from one specimen sequenced in a study of regulatory T cells in long-lasting Graves disease (dated by TCRdb to about 2021). The method was multiplex PCR. The sequencing machine was an Illumina HiSeq 4000. To build TCR beta libraries, CDR3 regions were amplified by Arm-PCR using iRepertoire HTBI primers. The public reads were quality trimmed at Q25 with fastp and then assembled into clones with MiXCR by TCRdb, keeping productive beta chains. Each CDR3 protein gets just one entry, which takes the most common genes and DNA from the rows behind it. This sample lists about 470,000 distinct CDR3 sequences; around 21% were detected once. Jointly, the top ten make up over 7.5% of the sample. Sample time point, as interpreted from the label and publication: persistent/refractory GD, antithyroid drugs over 5 years with positive TRAb. RNA was extracted from PBMCs in TRIzol for both TCR sequencing and RNA sequencing.

The specimen was peripheral blood mononuclear cells (PBMCs), collected when the disease was refractory, from a patient treated with antithyroid drugs. These receptors came from a female donor with Graves disease.

This clonotype was detected ten times or more. V gene TRBV20-1 combines with J gene TRBJ2-7, with D perhaps matching TRBD2 (6 bases). Germline CDR1 is DFQATT and CDR2 is SNEGSKA (reference sequence). Trimming pared 6 bases from V and 4 bases from J, leaving 19 bases between. CDR3 length equals 14 residues. CDR3 nucleotide sequence: TGCAGTGCATTTACCGGGAGCGTCCTTTACGAGCAGTACTTC. It specifies CSAFTGSVLYEQYF.

This chain links TRBV27 with TRBJ2-7; 9 bases line up with TRBD2. Germline V lookup: CDR1 MNHEY, CDR2 SMNVEV (reference sequence). This CDR3 spans 15 amino acids. Trimming cost V 4 bases and J 1 base; bases outside gene matches: 5. Here the CDR3 reads CASSSRSGSSYEQYF. The CDR3 coding sequence is TGTGCCAGCAGTTCCCGTAGCGGGAGTTCCTACGAGCAGTACTTC.

This rearrangement joins TRBV24-1 to TRBJ2-2; possibly TRBD1 for D (5 bases). Germline V gene sequence: CDR1 KGHDR, CDR2 SFDVKD. Trimming removed 4 bases from V and 6 bases from J, with 23 bases in between. This CDR3 is built from 18 residues. Written as DNA, the CDR3 is TGTGCCACCAGTGAGCTGGGGCTTCAGGGATCTTGGGCCGGGGAGCTGTTTTTT. This sequence encodes CATSELGLQGSWAGELFF.

This clonotype was counted at least ten times. This chain uses TRBV28 with TRBJ1-1, with TRBD1 as a possible D gene (5 bases). CDR3 length: 16 amino acids. The V gene lost 8 bases and the J gene lost 0 bases, with 19 bases spanning the gap. In germline, CDR1 is MDHEN, CDR2 SYDVKM. The CDR3 DNA is TGTGCCAGCTCGGAGGCCGGCAGGGCCATGAACACTGAAGCTTTCTTT. Its translation is CASSEAGRAMNTEAFF.

The chain uses TRBV11-3 and TRBJ2-7, with D perhaps TRBD1 (6 bases). The V and J ends lost 3 bases and 3 bases respectively, with 12 bases between them. Germline CDR1 SGHNT, CDR2 YENEEA. This CDR3 contains 14 residues. This CDR3 is CASSFRTVGYEQYF. CDR3 DNA: TGTGCCAGCAGCTTTCGGACAGTGGGCTACGAGCAGTACTTC.

As to this clonotype: The junction differs from germline at one of its ends, possibly a read error. The CDR3 region has the DNA TGCGCCAGCAGCCAAGATTGGAGGGGTGCACGCACTGAAGCTTTCTTT. The encoded protein is CASSQDWRGARTEAFF. The chain links TRBV11-2 to TRBJ1-1, with D perhaps TRBD1 (5 bases). Germline V lookup: CDR1 SGHAT, CDR2 FQNNGV. This CDR3 region has 16 residues.

This clonotype occurred a few times. The chain employs TRBV5-1 and TRBJ2-6; D may be TRBD1 (6 bases). Germline CDR1 is SGHRS and CDR2 is YFSETQ. The CDR3 totals 16 residues. V was cut by 1 base and J by 0 bases, with 8 bases left in between. The DNA of the CDR3 is TGCGCCAGCAGCTTGCACAGGGACTCTGGGGCCAACGTCCTGACTTTC. It encodes CASSLHRDSGANVLTF.

In its sample, this clonotype was seen many times. The rearrangement links TRBV6-5 to TRBJ1-1; TRBD1 is a possible D gene (5 bases). The CDR3 is 15 residues long. Per germline, CDR1 MNHEY and CDR2 SVGAGI. Trimming stripped 0 bases from V and 1 base from J, with 9 bases between. CDR3 bases: TGTGCCAGCAGTTACTCGCGCAGGGAGAACACTGAAGCTTTCTTT. This translates into CASSYSRRENTEAFF.

This clonotype was picked up a small number of times. V is TRBV10-3 and J is TRBJ2-5, with 9 bases fitting TRBD1. Germline loops: CDR1 ENHRY, CDR2 SYGVKD. This CDR3 is 13 amino acids long. V lost 10 bases and J lost 2; bases outside the gene matches: 5. This chain's CDR3 is CATRDREQETQYF. The CDR3 DNA is TGTGCCACCCGGGACAGGGAACAAGAGACCCAGTACTTC.

This chain connects TRBV6-1 to TRBJ1-2, with 9 bases aligning to TRBD1. V shed 6 bases and J 6 bases; nucleotides not matched to a gene: 8. Germline V gives CDR1 MNHNS, CDR2 SASEGT. The CDR3 has 14 residues. CDR3 sequence (DNA): TGTGCCAGCAGGACAGGGGGAGGTTGGAATGGCTACACCTTC. The encoded protein is CASRTGGGWNGYTF.

The V and J genes are TRBV27 and TRBJ2-7; a possible D gene is TRBD1 (6 bases). V shed 3 bases and J shed 12 bases, with 21 bases lying between them. CDR1 is MNHEY, CDR2 SMNVEV, per germline (reference sequence). This CDR3 region has 14 residues. Here the CDR3 reads CASSFSPPGVVLYF. CDR3 bases: TGTGCCAGCAGTTTCTCCCCTCCAGGGGTAGTTTTGTACTTC.

This clonotype was seen only a few times. V and J are TRBV30 and TRBJ1-1, with TRBD1 matching 7 bases. Germline V gene sequence: CDR1 GTSNPN, CDR2 SVGIG (reference sequence). The CDR3 loop spans 15 amino acids. The J segment lost 0 bases and the V segment lost 4 bases, leaving 8 bases of the junction unmatched. CDR3 region: CAWKGGNPLNTEAFF. The DNA for the CDR3 is TGTGCCTGGAAAGGGGGCAATCCCCTGAACACTGAAGCTTTCTTT.

A note on this clonotype: A much larger clone differs from this one at a single base, so this may be a read error. V gene TRBV28 combines with J gene TRBJ2-5; tentative D call: TRBD2 (5 bases). V was pared by 7 bases and J by 5 bases, with 20 bases between. Germline values: CDR1 MDHEN, CDR2 SYDVKM. This CDR3 is built from 15 residues. The CDR3 coding sequence is TGTGCCAGCAAGGGTCGGAGTGTGAGGGTTGAGACCCAGTACTTC. It encodes CASKGRSVRVETQYF.